This TCR beta chain was obtained from a study of liver allograft versus peripheral blood T cells. Looking at the study overall: A comparison was made between T cell receptor repertoires in transplanted livers and those in recipients' peripheral blood.

For this clonotype: The antigen remains undetermined.

Study results and limitations: Intra-allograft T cell receptor repertoires in the liver reportedly differed from peripheral blood repertoires.

TCRdb reanalysed the reads using MiXCR and keeps one entry per CDR3 protein. The repertoire includes approximately 11,000 distinct CDR3 sequences, 20% to 25% of them detected once, and approximately 1.4% sits in the top ten. The sequence came from a human patient who had a liver transplant. The graft donor may have contributed some T cells.

CDR3 loop: CSAPTGYNSPLHF. The CDR3 nucleotides read TGCAGTGCTCCGACAGGGTATAATTCACCCCTCCACTTT. This chain uses TRBV20-1 with TRBJ1-6; 7 bases line up with TRBD1. Germline CDR1 and CDR2: DFQATT and SNEGSKA (reference sequence). The V gene end was trimmed by 5 bases and the J gene end by 4 bases; junction bases not matched to a gene: 2. CDR3 size: 13 residues.